Shown below are 21 T cell receptor beta chains from a single sample sequenced in a study of metastatic and nonmetastatic thyroid tumors. Patients underwent thyroid surgery, and none had received any treatment before it. With MiXCR, TCRdb reprocessed the PCR reads. The data contain 50,000 to 65,000 clones, roughly a sixth of them singletons. Material: blood. All receptors derive from a female donor with papillary thyroid cancer or a benign thyroid nodule (not recorded which). Some clones in this sample may be carry-over from other donors' samples.

This clone appeared many times. The V and J genes are TRBV20-1 and TRBJ2-5; no definite D call. Germline CDR1 and CDR2: DFQATT and SNEGSKA (reference sequence). The CDR3 length is 10 residues. The V end lost 4 bases, the J end lost 5 bases, and 5 bases lay between the germline ends. This CDR3 is CSAMGETQYF. The CDR3 nucleotides read TGCAGTGCTATGGGGGAGACCCAGTACTTC.

This clone occurred many times. V and J are TRBV18 and TRBJ2-3; 7 nucleotides align to TRBD1. This CDR3 is built from 13 residues. With V trimmed by 6 bases and J by 3 bases, 3 bases remained unmatched. CDR1 and CDR2 (germline): KGHSH, LQKENI. The CDR3 spells CASSWGQTDTQYF. Here the CDR3 DNA reads TGTGCCAGCTCGTGGGGACAGACAGATACGCAGTATTTT.

This clone was counted only a few times. This chain links TRBV2 with TRBJ1-2; D unclear. The germline V gene has CDR1 SNHLY and CDR2 FYNNEI. The V end was cut by 4 bases, the J end by 4 bases, with 13 bases between. CDR3 size: 14 residues. CDR3 bases: TGTGCCAGCAGTGGATGCAGTGCCCCCTATGGCTACACCTTC. Encoded protein: CASSGCSAPYGYTF. Full variable domain (missing parts from reference TRBV2 and TRBJ1-2): EPEVTQTPSHQVTQMGQEVILRCVPISNHLYFYWYRQILGQKVEFLVSFYNNEISEKSEIFDDQFSVERPDGSNFTLKIRSTKLEDSAMYFCASSGCSAPYGYTFGSGTRLTVV.

This clone is medium-sized within its sample. The J gene is TRBJ1-5, the V gene TRBV6-1; 9 bases fit TRBD1. The germline CDR1 and CDR2 sequences are MNHNS and SASEGT. CDR3 length equals 14 residues. The V segment lost 6 bases and the J segment 6 bases; nucleotides outside the gene matches: 6. CDR3 sequence reads: CASRGQGGRQPQHF. The CDR3 region has the DNA TGTGCCAGCAGGGGACAGGGTGGTCGTCAGCCCCAGCATTTT.

This clone was picked up many times. The rearrangement joins TRBV19 to TRBJ2-4; tentatively, D is TRBD2 (5 bases). The germline V and J ends were trimmed by 1 base and 0 bases, with 10 bases remaining between them. This CDR3 spans 16 amino acids. Germline V lookup: CDR1 LNHDA, CDR2 SQIVND (reference sequence). The CDR3 region is CASSIVLAGAKNIQYF. The CDR3 nucleotides read TGTGCCAGTAGTATAGTGTTGGCGGGAGCCAAAAACATTCAGTACTTC.

The chain carries TRBV28 and TRBJ1-5; weak D call: TRBD1 (5 bases). The V gene's germline CDR1 is MDHEN and CDR2 SYDVKM. The length of the CDR3 is 16 residues. Trimming stripped 7 bases from V and 9 bases from J, with 25 bases between. CDR3 residues: CASIPPAGTWGWPQHF. The CDR3 DNA reads as TGTGCCAGCATTCCACCTGCGGGTACCTGGGGGTGGCCCCAGCATTTT.

This clone was seen a few times. A read error may be the cause here, since a much bigger clone is one base away. No conserved phenylalanine or tryptophan is present at the end of the CDR3, so a read error is the likely explanation. Within the sample, other DNA sequences also encode this same CDR3. The J gene is TRBJ2-2, the V gene TRBV6-4, with D tentatively TRBD2 (6 bases). Trimming took off 7 bases at V and 3 bases at J, with 12 bases between the two ends. The CDR3 contains 14 residues. The germline V gene has CDR1 MRHNA and CDR2 SNTAGT. The CDR3 coding sequence is TGTGCCAGCAAGGCGGGACCTGACACCGGGGAGCTGTTTTCT. Residues: CASKAGPDTGELFS.

This chain links TRBV27 with TRBJ1-6; the D gene is possibly TRBD1 (6 bases). Between the trimmed V and J ends, which lost 6 bases and 0 bases, there was a span of 15 bases. The CDR3 covers 17 residues. CDR1 is MNHEY, CDR2 SMNVEV, per germline (reference sequence). The CDR3 DNA reads TGTGCCAGCAGCCTGGGTGGACAGAGCTCCTATAATTCACCCCTCCACTTT. Protein: CASSLGGQSSYNSPLHF.

This clone was picked up many times. V gene TRBV19 combines with J gene TRBJ2-2; D unresolved. V was cut by 7 bases and J by 5 bases, with 11 bases left in between. This CDR3 has 13 residues. CDR1 LNHDA and CDR2 SQIVND come from the germline V gene (reference sequence). The CDR3 bases are TGTGCCAGTACTCCGGAGTATACCGGGGAGCTGTTTTTT. This sequence encodes CASTPEYTGELFF.

This clone was seen a few times. This clone may be a read error of a much larger clone one base away. The CDR3 bases are TGTGCCAGCAGCCAAGATTGGTCGGGAGACACCGGGGAGCTGTTTTTT. Translation: CASSQDWSGDTGELFF. The chain employs TRBV3-1 and TRBJ2-2, with D possibly being TRBD2 (6 bases). With 0 bases removed from V and 3 bases from J, the gap between germline ends came to 11 bases. Per germline, CDR1 LGHDT and CDR2 YNNKEL (reference sequence). This CDR3 contains 16 residues. The whole variable domain, filled in from reference TRBV3-1 and TRBJ2-2, reads DTAVSQTPKYLVTQMGNDKSIKCEQNLGHDTMYWYKQDSKKFLKIMFSYNNKELIINETVPNRFSPKSPDKAHLNLHINSLELGDSAVYFCASSQDWSGDTGELFFGEGSRLTVL.

This clone was detected ten times or more. The rearrangement links TRBV28 to TRBJ2-7, with 13 bases aligning to TRBD2. Germline V gene lookup returns CDR1 MDHEN and CDR2 SYDVKM. The CDR3 is made up of 16 amino acids. Germline trimming cut 6 bases from V and 2 bases from J; bases unmatched to any gene: 7. The DNA of the CDR3 is TGTGCCAGCAGACTAGCGGGAGGGCCGTCCCCCTACGAGCAGTACTTC. It codes for CASRLAGGPSPYEQYF.

This clone was found many times. At one boundary the junction diverges from the germline segment, which might be a read error. The V call is TRBV7-8, the J call TRBJ1-1; D is possibly TRBD1 (6 bases). CDR1 is SGHVS and CDR2 is FQNEAQ in the germline V gene. The CDR3 has 17 residues. The CDR3 reads CASSLAGGPYLNTEAFF. The CDR3 nucleotides are TGTGCCAGCAGCCTAGCCGGGGGGCCGTACTTGAACACTGAAGCTTTCTTT.

To note about this clone: This may come from a read error, since a much larger clone is one base off. Other DNA sequences from this sample encode an identical CDR3 as well. CDR3 sequence: CATSRPGLGDEKLFF. In DNA, the CDR3 is TGTGCCACCAGCAGGCCGGGTCTAGGGGATGAAAAGCTGTTTTTT. The chain employs TRBV15 and TRBJ1-4; tentative D call: TRBD1 (5 bases). Germline V gene sequence: CDR1 LNHNV, CDR2 YYDKDF (reference sequence). This CDR3 is 15 amino acids long. Based on the CDR3 plus reference TRBV15 and TRBJ1-4, the full variable domain is DAMVIQNPRYQVTQFGKPVTLSCSQTLNHNVMYWYQQKSSQAPKLLFHYYDKDFNNEADTPDNFQSRRPNTSFCFLDIRSPGLGDTAMYLCATSRPGLGDEKLFFGSGTQLSVL.

By share, this clone ranks as medium-sized (0.01 to 0.1%). The chain recombines TRBV12-3 or TRBV12-4 with TRBJ2-7; unclear D gene. V lost 5 bases and J 3 bases, leaving 8 bases between the germline ends. CDR3 length equals 12 residues. CDR3 DNA sequence: TGTGCCAGCAGTGACCCTAGCTACGAGCAGTACTTC. Translating gives CASSDPSYEQYF.

This clone showed up many times. This chain links TRBV7-9 with TRBJ1-1; TRBD1 agrees at 11 bases. The CDR3 contains 16 residues. Looked up from germline, CDR1 is SEHNR and CDR2 is FQNEAQ (reference sequence). With V trimmed by 5 bases and J by 8 bases, 13 bases remained unmatched. The CDR3 here is CASSPGQGDRVGEAFF. Here the CDR3 DNA reads TGTGCCAGCAGCCCGGGACAGGGGGATCGGGTCGGCGAAGCTTTCTTT. The variable domain in full, with the rest retrieved from reference TRBV7-9 and TRBJ1-1, is DTGVSQNPRHKITKRGQNVTFRCDPISEHNRLYWYRQTLGQGPEFLTYFQNEAQLEKSRLLSDRFSAERPKGSFSTLEIQRTEQGDSAMYLCASSPGQGDRVGEAFFGQGTRLTVV.

This clone was detected many times. The junction departs from germline at one end; a sequencing error may be responsible. This chain connects TRBV28 to TRBJ2-3; D possibly matches TRBD1 or TRBD2 (5 bases each). The CDR3 is 11 amino acids. Germline V gene sequence: CDR1 MDHEN, CDR2 SYDVKM. DNA of the CDR3: TGTGCCAGCAGTTTACATAGGGACCGGCATTTT. Translation: CASSLHRDRHF.

Ten or more counts support this clone. The chain couples TRBV7-9 to TRBJ1-6; TRBD1 agrees at 8 bases. The length of the CDR3 is 14 residues. Trimming took 4 bases from V and 5 from J; bases not matched to a gene: 1. The germline V gene has CDR1 SEHNR and CDR2 FQNEAQ (reference sequence). The CDR3 DNA reads as TGTGCCAGCAGCTGGACAGGGAATAATTCACCCCTCCACTTT. Translation gives CASSWTGNNSPLHF.

This clone appeared many times. The chain has TRBV3-1 and TRBJ2-4; 13 bases are shared with TRBD2. CDR1 LGHDT and CDR2 YNNKEL come from the germline V gene (reference sequence). The CDR3 runs to 15 residues. V lost 4 bases to trimming and J lost 7 bases; unmatched junction nucleotides: 4. CDR3 DNA sequence: TGTGCCAGCAGCCTCAGGACTAGCGGGGGTAACATTCAGTACTTC. Translating gives CASSLRTSGGNIQYF.

At least ten counts were recorded for this clone. This chain joins TRBV5-1 and TRBJ2-3; 11 bases line up with TRBD1. CDR1 is SGHRS, CDR2 YFSETQ, per germline. The length of the CDR3 is 14 residues. Trimming cost V 4 bases and J 5 bases; bases outside gene matches: 3. CDR3 DNA: TGCGCCAGCAGCGGCGGGACAGGGGGAGATACGCAGTATTTT. Translating gives CASSGGTGGDTQYF.

This clone was counted between two and nine times. A junction end diverges from the germline sequence, so it may reflect a read error. The chain combines TRBV28 with TRBJ1-1; TRBD1 agrees at 7 bases. The length of the CDR3 is 17 residues. Germline V gene lookup returns CDR1 MDHEN and CDR2 SYDVKM. This CDR3 reads CVSSLSPRQGLGTEAFF. The CDR3 DNA reads as TGTGTCAGCAGTTTATCCCCCCGACAGGGATTGGGGACTGAAGCTTTCTTT.

Points on this clone: One base away lies a much larger clone, so this may be a sequencing read error. The V call is TRBV29-1, the J call TRBJ2-3; TRBD1 is a possible D gene (5 bases). V was trimmed by 3 bases and J by 3 bases, leaving 10 bases between them. The germline gives CDR1 SQVTM, CDR2 ANQGSEA. This CDR3 comprises 13 residues. The CDR3: CSVDHRSTDTQYF. CDR3 sequence (DNA): TGCAGCGTTGACCACAGGTCGACAGATACGCAGTATTTT.